The sequence of this T cell receptor beta chain was determined in a study of PD-L1 blockade in urothelial cancer. Looking at the study overall: Between 0 and 3 chemotherapy regimens preceded treatment for each patient. The median number of T cells present in blood samples was roughly 140,000.

Generated by immunoSEQ multiplex PCR, the TCRdb table keeps only in-frame clones and is missing some. The data hold tens of thousands of clones, with around 87% observed a single time. Indicated time point: pretreatment peripheral blood. All patients handed over anywhere from 1 to 8 samples, pretreatment and on-treatment. The CDR3 sequence is 15 residues long. The germline gives CDR1 SGHTA, CDR2 FQGNSA. With 2 bases clipped from V and 4 bases from J, the junction kept 1 base outside the gene matches. Sequences were derived from PBMCs, sampled around atezolizumab (anti-PD-L1) treatment. The chain couples TRBV7-2 to TRBJ2-1; TRBD2 aligns across 11 bases. The TCR originated in a man aged 55 to 70 with urothelial cancer. The CDR3 protein is CASSLLAGGYNEQFF. In DNA, the CDR3 is TGTGCCAGCAGCTTACTAGCGGGAGGTTACAATGAGCAGTTCTTC.